This TCR beta chain appears in the sequencing data of a study of blood T cell repertoires in COVID-19. This table comes from immunoSEQ multiplex PCR, and its TCRdb copy is limited to in-frame clones, with some not included. This table has about 130,000 clones, 75% to 90% appearing once. V lost 4 bases and J 4 bases, leaving 8 bases between the germline ends. This CDR3 spans 13 amino acids. CDR1 is LNHDA, CDR2 SQIVND, per germline (reference sequence). The sequence derives from a man aged 45-60 years with active COVID-19. This chain uses TRBV19 with TRBJ1-5; maybe TRBD1 (5 bases). The specimen sequenced was peripheral blood. CDR3 protein: CASSTPGNQPQHF. In DNA form, the CDR3 reads TGTGCCAGTAGTACCCCAGGGAATCAGCCCCAGCATTTT. The full variable domain, in which reference TRBV19 and TRBJ1-5 provide the parts outside the CDR3, is DGGITQSPKYLFRKEGQNVTLSCEQNLNHDAMYWYRQDPGQGLRLIYYSQIVNDFQKGDIAEGYSVSREKKESFPLTVTSAQKNPTAFYLCASSTPGNQPQHFGDGTRLSIL.